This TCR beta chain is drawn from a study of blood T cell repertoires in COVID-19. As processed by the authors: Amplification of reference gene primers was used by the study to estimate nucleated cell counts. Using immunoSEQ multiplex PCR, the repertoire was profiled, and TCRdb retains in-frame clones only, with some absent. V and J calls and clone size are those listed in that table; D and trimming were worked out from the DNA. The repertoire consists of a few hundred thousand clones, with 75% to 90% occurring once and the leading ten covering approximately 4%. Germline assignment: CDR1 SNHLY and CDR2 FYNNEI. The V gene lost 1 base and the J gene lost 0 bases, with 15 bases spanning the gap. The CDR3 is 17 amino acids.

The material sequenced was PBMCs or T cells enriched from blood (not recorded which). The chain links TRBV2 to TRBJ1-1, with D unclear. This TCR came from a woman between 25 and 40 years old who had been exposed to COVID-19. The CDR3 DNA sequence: TGTGCCAGCAGTGAAGGGCAGCAGGCACATTTGAACACTGAAGCTTTCTTT. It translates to CASSEGQQAHLNTEAFF. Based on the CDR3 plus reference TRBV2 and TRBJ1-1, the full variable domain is EPEVTQTPSHQVTQMGQEVILRCVPISNHLYFYWYRQILGQKVEFLVSFYNNEISEKSEIFDDQFSVERPDGSNFTLKIRSTKLEDSAMYFCASSEGQQAHLNTEAFFGQGTRLTVV.